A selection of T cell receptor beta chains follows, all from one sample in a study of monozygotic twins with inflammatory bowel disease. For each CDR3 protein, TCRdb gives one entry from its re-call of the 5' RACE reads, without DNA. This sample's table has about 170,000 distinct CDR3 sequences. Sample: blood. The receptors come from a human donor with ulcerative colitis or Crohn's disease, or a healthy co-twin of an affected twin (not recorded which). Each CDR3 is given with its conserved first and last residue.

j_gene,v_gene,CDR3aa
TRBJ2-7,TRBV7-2,CASSYSGSYKQYF
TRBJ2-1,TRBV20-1,CSAQKGGPGYNEQFF
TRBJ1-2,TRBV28,CASSYLPTGNYGYTF
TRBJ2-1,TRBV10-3,CAISEEVNEQFF
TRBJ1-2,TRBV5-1,CASSSLIVGVADGYTF
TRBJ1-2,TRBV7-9,CASSLGFRGYGYTF
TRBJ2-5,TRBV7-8,CASSQRAGEETQYF
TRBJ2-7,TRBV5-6,CASSAKYEQYF
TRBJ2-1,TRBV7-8,CASSAGLAGEVEQFF
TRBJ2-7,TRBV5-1,CASSLAQGSDQYF
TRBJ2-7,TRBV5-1,CASSLLWDRSIEQYF
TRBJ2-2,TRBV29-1,CSVVRGTANTGELFF
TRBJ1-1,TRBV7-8,CASSLIVGNTEAFF
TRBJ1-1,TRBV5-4,CASSVAGVRGPSEAFF
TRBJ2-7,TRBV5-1,CASSQGQGIYEQYF
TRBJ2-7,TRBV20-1,CSARYDRGDEQYF
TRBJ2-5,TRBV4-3,CASSHAFNGQGLETQYF
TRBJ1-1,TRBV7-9,CASSLVRGRNTEAFF
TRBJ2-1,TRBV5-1,CASTPGGLAKNEQFF
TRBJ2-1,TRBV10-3,CAISHGLRTIQSSYNEQFF
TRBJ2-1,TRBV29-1,CSVSSYNEQFF
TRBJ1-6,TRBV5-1,CASSRLGGNSPLHF
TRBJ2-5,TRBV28,CASSPTSGRYLETQYF
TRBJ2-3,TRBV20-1,CSAKGTGSRTDTQYF
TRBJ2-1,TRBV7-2,CASTPRGNEQFF
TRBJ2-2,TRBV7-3,CASSLGTGAVGELFF
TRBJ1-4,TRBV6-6,CASSQGQRNEKLFF
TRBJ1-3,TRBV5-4,CASSLKGSGNTIYF
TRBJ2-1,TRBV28,CASTGTSGSKYNEQFF
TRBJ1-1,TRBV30,CAWSGTGVTEAFF
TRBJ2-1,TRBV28,CASSSFSGSGAKEQFF
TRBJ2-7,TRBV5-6,CASSLRTLRRYEQYF
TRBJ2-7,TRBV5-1,CASSLGGPGFEQYF
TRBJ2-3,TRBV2,CASKRQGATDTQYF
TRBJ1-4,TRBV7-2,CASSSGEKLFF
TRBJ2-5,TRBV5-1,CASSLVLAGVQETQYF
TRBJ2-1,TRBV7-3,CASSLGRSGNSYNEQFF
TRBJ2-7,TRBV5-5,CASSFDRAYEQYF
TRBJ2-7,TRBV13,CASSFSPYEQYF
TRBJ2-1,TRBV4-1,CASKDALWAGWDNEQFF
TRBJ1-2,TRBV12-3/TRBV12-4,CASSFGDRSGYTF
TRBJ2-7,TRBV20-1,CSVKNVGGVNEQYF
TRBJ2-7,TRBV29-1,CSVELDGTYEQYF
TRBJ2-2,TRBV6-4,CASSVKQGFTGELFF
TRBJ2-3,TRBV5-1,CASSQGHRTDTQYF
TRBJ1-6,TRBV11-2,CASSLGQTHNSPLHF